Sequencing of this T cell receptor (beta chain) was carried out in a study of T cell responses to AZD1222 COVID-19 vaccine. About the study: Second-dose timings of about 4 or about 12 weeks were pooled.

Germline V gene sequence: CDR1 SGHTS, CDR2 YDEGEE. V gave up 9 bases and J gave up 0 bases, with 14 bases separating them. This CDR3 spans 14 amino acids. Repertoires were generated with immunoSEQ multiplex PCR, while TCRdb's copy carries only in-frame clones and drops some. The sample contains roughly 120,000 clones, around 90% of which appear only once. Concerning this clone itself: The target antigen is unknown.

Study observations and caveats: In all cases, repertoires were sampled only after the peak T cell response. The donor group comprised mostly white British people and more females; the analysis possibly underestimated clonal diversity.

The material sequenced was peripheral blood, taken on day 0 of AZD1222 vaccination. The receptor's source is an adult in good health. The chain joins TRBV5-8 to TRBJ2-3; no reliable D call. CDR3 nucleotides: TGTGCCACCCTTGCGTGGGGAAGCACAGATACGCAGTATTTT. This codes for CATLAWGSTDTQYF.